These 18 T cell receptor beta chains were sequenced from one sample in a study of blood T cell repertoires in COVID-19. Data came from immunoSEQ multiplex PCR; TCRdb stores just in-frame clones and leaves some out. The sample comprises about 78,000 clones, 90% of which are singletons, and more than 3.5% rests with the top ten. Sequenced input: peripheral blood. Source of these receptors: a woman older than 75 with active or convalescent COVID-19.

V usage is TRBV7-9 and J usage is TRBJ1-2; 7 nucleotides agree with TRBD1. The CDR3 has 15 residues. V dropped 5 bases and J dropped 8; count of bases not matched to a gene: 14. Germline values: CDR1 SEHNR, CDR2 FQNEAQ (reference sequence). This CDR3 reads CASSPSGGGVSGYTF. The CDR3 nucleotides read TGTGCCAGCAGCCCCTCGGGAGGGGGCGTTTCCGGCTACACCTTC.

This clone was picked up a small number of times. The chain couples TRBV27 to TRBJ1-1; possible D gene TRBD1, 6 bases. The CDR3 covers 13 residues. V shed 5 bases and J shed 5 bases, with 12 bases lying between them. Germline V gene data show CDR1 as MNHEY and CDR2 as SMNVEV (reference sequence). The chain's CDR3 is CASSVRGSTEAFF. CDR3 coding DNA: TGTGCCAGCAGTGTCAGGGGTTCAACTGAAGCTTTCTTT.

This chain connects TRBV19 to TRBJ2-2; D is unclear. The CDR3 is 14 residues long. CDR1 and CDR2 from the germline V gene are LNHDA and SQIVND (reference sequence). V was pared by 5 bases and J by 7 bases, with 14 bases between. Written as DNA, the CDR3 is TGTGCCAGTAGTCCTCGGTCCTTATTCGGGGAGCTGTTTTTT. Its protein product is CASSPRSLFGELFF. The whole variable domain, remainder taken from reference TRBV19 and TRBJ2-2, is DGGITQSPKYLFRKEGQNVTLSCEQNLNHDAMYWYRQDPGQGLRLIYYSQIVNDFQKGDIAEGYSVSREKKESFPLTVTSAQKNPTAFYLCASSPRSLFGELFFGEGSRLTVL.

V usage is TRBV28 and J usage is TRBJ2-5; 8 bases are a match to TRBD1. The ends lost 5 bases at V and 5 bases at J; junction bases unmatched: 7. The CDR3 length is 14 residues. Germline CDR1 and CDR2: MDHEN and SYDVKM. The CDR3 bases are TGTGCCAGCAGTACCTCGTACAGGGGGGAGACCCAGTACTTC. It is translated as CASSTSYRGETQYF.

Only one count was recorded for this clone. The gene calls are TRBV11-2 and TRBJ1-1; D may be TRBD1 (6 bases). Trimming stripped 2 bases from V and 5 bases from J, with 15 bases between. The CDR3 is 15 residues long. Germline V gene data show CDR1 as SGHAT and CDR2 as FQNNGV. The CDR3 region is CASSLSRTVGTEAFF. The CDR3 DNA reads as TGTGCCAGCAGCTTAAGTAGGACAGTAGGGACTGAAGCTTTCTTT.

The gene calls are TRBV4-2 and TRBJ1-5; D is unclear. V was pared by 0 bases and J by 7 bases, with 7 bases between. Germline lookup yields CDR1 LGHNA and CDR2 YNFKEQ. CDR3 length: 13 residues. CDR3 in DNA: TGTGCCAGCAGCCAAGATCTACGGCAGCCCCAGCATTTT. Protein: CASSQDLRQPQHF.

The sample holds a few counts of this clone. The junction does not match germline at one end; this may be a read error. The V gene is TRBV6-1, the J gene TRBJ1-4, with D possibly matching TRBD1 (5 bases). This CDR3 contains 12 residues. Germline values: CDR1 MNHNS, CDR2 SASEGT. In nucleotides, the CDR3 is TGTGCCAGCAGTGAAGCGGGGGAGGAGATCTATTTT. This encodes CASSEAGEEIYF.

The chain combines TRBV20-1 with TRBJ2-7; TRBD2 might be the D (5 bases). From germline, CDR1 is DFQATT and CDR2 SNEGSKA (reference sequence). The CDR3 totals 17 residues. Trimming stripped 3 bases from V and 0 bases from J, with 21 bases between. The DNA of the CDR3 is TGCAGTGCTAGTACTGGACGCGGGTATTTTAGCTCCTACGAGCAGTACTTC. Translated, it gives CSASTGRGYFSSYEQYF.

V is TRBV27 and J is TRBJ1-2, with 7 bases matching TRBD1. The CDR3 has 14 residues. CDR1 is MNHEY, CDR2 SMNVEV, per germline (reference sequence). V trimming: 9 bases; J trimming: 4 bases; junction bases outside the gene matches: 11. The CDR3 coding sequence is TGTGCCAGTACCACCGGGACAGCTAGCTATGGCTACACCTTC. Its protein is CASTTGTASYGYTF.

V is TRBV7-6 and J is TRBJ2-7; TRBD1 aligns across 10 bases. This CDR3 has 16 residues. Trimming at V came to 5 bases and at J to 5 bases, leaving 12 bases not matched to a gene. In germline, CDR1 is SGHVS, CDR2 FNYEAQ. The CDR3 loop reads CASSQRTGTGDNEQYF. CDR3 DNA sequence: TGTGCCAGCAGCCAGCGAACCGGGACAGGGGACAACGAGCAGTACTTC.

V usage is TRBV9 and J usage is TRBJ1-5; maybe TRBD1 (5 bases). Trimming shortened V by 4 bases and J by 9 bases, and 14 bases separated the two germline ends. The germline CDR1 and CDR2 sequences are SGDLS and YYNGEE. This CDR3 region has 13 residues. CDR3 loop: CASSQSGSWPQHF. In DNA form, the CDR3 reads TGTGCCAGCAGCCAATCAGGGTCTTGGCCCCAGCATTTT.

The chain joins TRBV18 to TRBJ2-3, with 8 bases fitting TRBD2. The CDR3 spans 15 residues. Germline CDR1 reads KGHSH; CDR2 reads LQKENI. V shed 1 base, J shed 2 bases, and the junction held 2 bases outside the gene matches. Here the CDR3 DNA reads TGTGCCAGCTCACCACTAGCGGGGTACACAGATACGCAGTATTTT. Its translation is CASSPLAGYTDTQYF.

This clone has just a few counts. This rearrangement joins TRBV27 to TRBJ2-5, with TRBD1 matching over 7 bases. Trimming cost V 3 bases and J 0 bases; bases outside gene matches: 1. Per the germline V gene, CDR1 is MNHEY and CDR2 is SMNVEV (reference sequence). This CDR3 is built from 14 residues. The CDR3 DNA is TGTGCCAGCAGTTTCACAGGGGACCAAGAGACCCAGTACTTC. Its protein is CASSFTGDQETQYF.

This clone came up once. The chain's CDR3 is CASSSLRGSVDTQYF. CDR3 coding DNA: TGTGCCAGCAGCTCCCTAAGGGGTTCAGTAGATACGCAGTATTTT. The V call is TRBV5-6, the J call TRBJ2-3; D is perhaps TRBD1 (5 bases). This CDR3 has 15 amino acids. Germline V CDR1 and CDR2: SGHDT, YYEEEE. Between the trimmed V and J ends, which lost 3 bases and 5 bases, there was a span of 16 bases. Full variable domain (remainder filled in from reference TRBV5-6 and TRBJ2-3): DAGVTQSPTHLIKTRGQQVTLRCSPKSGHDTVSWYQQALGQGPQFIFQYYEEEERQRGNFPDRFSGHQFPNYSSELNVNALLLGDSALYLCASSSLRGSVDTQYFGPGTRLTVL.

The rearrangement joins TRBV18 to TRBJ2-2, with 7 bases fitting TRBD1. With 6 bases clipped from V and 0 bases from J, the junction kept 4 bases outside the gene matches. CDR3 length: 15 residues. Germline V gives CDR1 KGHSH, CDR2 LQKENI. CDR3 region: CASSGQLSNTGELFF. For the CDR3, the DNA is TGTGCCAGCTCGGGACAGCTTTCGAACACCGGGGAGCTGTTTTTT.

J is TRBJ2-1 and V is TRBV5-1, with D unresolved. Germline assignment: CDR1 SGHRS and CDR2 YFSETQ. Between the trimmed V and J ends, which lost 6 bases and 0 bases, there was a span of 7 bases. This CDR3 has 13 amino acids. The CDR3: CASKASSYNEQFF. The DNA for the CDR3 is TGCGCCAGCAAAGCTAGCTCCTACAATGAGCAGTTCTTC.

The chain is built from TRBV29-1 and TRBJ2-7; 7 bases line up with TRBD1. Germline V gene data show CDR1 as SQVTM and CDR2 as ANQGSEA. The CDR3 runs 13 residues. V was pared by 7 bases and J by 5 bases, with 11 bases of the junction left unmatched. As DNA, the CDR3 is TGCAGCGCAAATGTCAGGGGGTACCACGAGCAGTACTTC. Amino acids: CSANVRGYHEQYF.

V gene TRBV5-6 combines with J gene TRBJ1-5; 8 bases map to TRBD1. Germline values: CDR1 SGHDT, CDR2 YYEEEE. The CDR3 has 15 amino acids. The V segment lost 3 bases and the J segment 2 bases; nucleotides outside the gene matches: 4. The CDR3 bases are TGTGCCAGCAGCTCGGGACAGGAGGGCAATCAGCCCCAGCATTTT. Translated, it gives CASSSGQEGNQPQHF.